The rows below give T cell receptor beta chains drawn from one sample of a study of CD8+ T cells in alopecia areata. Only in-frame clones appear in the TCRdb table, and some are missing; sequencing was by immunoSEQ multiplex PCR. This sample has 150,000 to 200,000 clones, with just over 65% found just once. The sample was CD4+ T cells sorted from blood, taken at week 4, from a patient treated with tofacitinib. The origin of the receptors is a human donor with alopecia areata. The CDR3 runs from the conserved cysteine through the conserved F or W. The order of the fields is clone size, J gene, D gene, V gene, CDR3 DNA, CDR3 protein. D genes are given only for firm matches. Some rows have no size entry. The others give once, few or many, or a class for an expanded clone.

clone size: .; J gene: TRBJ1-2; D gene: .; V gene: TRBV29-1; CDR3 DNA: TGCAGCGTCCCATCTCCCGGAGATGGCTACACCTTC; CDR3 protein: CSVPSPGDGYTF
clone size: .; J gene: TRBJ2-7; D gene: TRBD1; V gene: TRBV29-1; CDR3 DNA: TGCAGCGTCGCCGGGACAGGGGGCTACGAGCAGTACTTC; CDR3 protein: CSVAGTGGYEQYF
clone size: few; J gene: TRBJ2-1; D gene: .; V gene: TRBV7-9; CDR3 DNA: TGTGCCAGCAGCTTAACAGGGAATGAGCAGTTCTTC; CDR3 protein: CASSLTGNEQFF
clone size: .; J gene: TRBJ2-3; D gene: .; V gene: TRBV29-1; CDR3 DNA: TGCAGCGCCGGGGTGAGGATGGATACGCAGTATTTT; CDR3 protein: CSAGVRMDTQYF
clone size: .; J gene: TRBJ1-2; D gene: .; V gene: TRBV30; CDR3 DNA: TGTGCCTGGAGGGGGGGCAGGCGAAACTATGGCTACACCTTC; CDR3 protein: CAWRGGRRNYGYTF
clone size: .; J gene: TRBJ2-3; D gene: .; V gene: TRBV6-7; CDR3 DNA: TGTGCCAGCAGTTACTTTCTCGCGTCTAGCACAGATACGCAGTATTTT; CDR3 protein: CASSYFLASSTDTQYF
clone size: .; J gene: TRBJ2-2; D gene: .; V gene: TRBV29-1; CDR3 DNA: TGCAGCGCCCCAAGGTCGGGCACCGGGGAGCTGTTTTTT; CDR3 protein: CSAPRSGTGELFF
clone size: .; J gene: TRBJ2-3; D gene: .; V gene: TRBV7-2; CDR3 DNA: TGTGCCAGCAGCTTGGGGACTCGGGATACGCAGTATTTT; CDR3 protein: CASSLGTRDTQYF
clone size: few; J gene: TRBJ2-7; D gene: .; V gene: TRBV2; CDR3 DNA: TGTGCCAGCAGTGAAACCGGGGGCCCGATTATGGACGAGCAGTACTTC; CDR3 protein: CASSETGGPIMDEQYF
clone size: .; J gene: TRBJ2-4; D gene: .; V gene: TRBV27; CDR3 DNA: TGTGCCAGCAGTTTATTGGGGGGCACCAAAAACATTCAGTACTTC; CDR3 protein: CASSLLGGTKNIQYF
clone size: .; J gene: TRBJ2-5; D gene: TRBD2; V gene: TRBV30; CDR3 DNA: TGTGCCTGGAGCGACGGGGGGGGCGTTGAGACCCAGTACTTC; CDR3 protein: CAWSDGGGVETQYF
clone size: .; J gene: TRBJ2-2; D gene: .; V gene: TRBV29-1; CDR3 DNA: TGCAGCGTTGTCGGCAGGACAGCGAACACCGGGGAGCTGTTTTTT; CDR3 protein: CSVVGRTANTGELFF
clone size: .; J gene: TRBJ2-2; D gene: .; V gene: TRBV4-3; CDR3 DNA: TGCGCCAGCAGCCAAACTGCGAACACCGGGGAGCTGTTTTTT; CDR3 protein: CASSQTANTGELFF
clone size: .; J gene: TRBJ2-6; D gene: .; V gene: TRBV7-8; CDR3 DNA: TGTGCCAGCGTTAAGTCGGGTGCTGGGGCCAACGTCCTGACTTTC; CDR3 protein: CASVKSGAGANVLTF
clone size: many; J gene: TRBJ2-1; D gene: TRBD2; V gene: TRBV2; CDR3 DNA: TGTGCCAGCAGTGGCGTAGGACTAGGCGGTGGGAATGAGCAGTTCTTC; CDR3 protein: CASSGVGLGGGNEQFF
clone size: .; J gene: TRBJ2-6; D gene: .; V gene: TRBV30; CDR3 DNA: TGTGCCTGGAGTGTATCATGGCTTACTGGGGCCAACGTCCTGACTTTC; CDR3 protein: CAWSVSWLTGANVLTF
clone size: .; J gene: TRBJ2-1; D gene: .; V gene: TRBV5-1; CDR3 DNA: TGCGCCAGCAGCCTCCCCTCTACCAATGAGCAGTTCTTC; CDR3 protein: CASSLPSTNEQFF